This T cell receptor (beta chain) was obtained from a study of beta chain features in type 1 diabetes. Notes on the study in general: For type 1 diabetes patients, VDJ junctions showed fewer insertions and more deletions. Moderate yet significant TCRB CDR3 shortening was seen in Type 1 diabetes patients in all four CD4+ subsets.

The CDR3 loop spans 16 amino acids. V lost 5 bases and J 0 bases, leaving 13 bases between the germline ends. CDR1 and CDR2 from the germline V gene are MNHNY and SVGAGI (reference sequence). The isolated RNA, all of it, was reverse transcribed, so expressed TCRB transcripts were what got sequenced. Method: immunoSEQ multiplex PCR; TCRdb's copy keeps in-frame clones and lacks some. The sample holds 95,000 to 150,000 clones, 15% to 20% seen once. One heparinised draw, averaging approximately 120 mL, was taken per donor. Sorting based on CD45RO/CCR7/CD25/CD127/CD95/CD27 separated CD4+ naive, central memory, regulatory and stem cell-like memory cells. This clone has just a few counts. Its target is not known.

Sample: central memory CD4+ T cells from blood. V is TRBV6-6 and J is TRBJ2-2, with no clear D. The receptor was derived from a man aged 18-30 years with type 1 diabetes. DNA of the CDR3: TGTGCCAGCAGTCGCGGCGTACAGACGAACACCGGGGAGCTGTTTTTT. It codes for CASSRGVQTNTGELFF.